This entry lists 6 T cell receptor beta chains sequenced from one sample in a study of blood T cell repertoires in COVID-19. Assay: immunoSEQ multiplex PCR; the TCRdb copy retains only in-frame clones and omits some. Found here are about 100,000 clones, 81% of them singletons; the top ten hold about 4.2%. Input material: peripheral blood. The receptors were gathered from a man between 60 and 75 years old with acute or convalescent COVID-19.

This chain joins TRBV25-1 and TRBJ1-5; TRBD1 is a possible D gene (5 bases). The CDR3 has 14 residues. Trimming removed 3 bases at V and 3 bases at J, with 9 bases between. Germline values: CDR1 MGHDK, CDR2 SYGVNS. The CDR3 reads CASSDPGINQPQHF. CDR3 nucleotide sequence: TGTGCCAGCAGTGACCCAGGGATCAATCAGCCCCAGCATTTT.

This rearrangement joins TRBV6-4 to TRBJ2-1; D is perhaps TRBD1 (6 bases). Per the germline V gene, CDR1 is MRHNA and CDR2 is SNTAGT. V lost 2 bases and J 0 bases, leaving 11 bases between the germline ends. The length of the CDR3 is 16 residues. CDR3 sequence (DNA): TGTGCCAGCAGTGACCAAGGACAGAGCTCCTACAATGAGCAGTTCTTC. Protein sequence: CASSDQGQSSYNEQFF.

The chain is built from TRBV6-5 and TRBJ1-4; 8 nucleotides line up with TRBD1. Looked up from germline, CDR1 is MNHEY and CDR2 is SVGAGI. Trimming took 5 bases from V and 5 from J; bases not matched to a gene: 7. The CDR3 consists of 15 residues. DNA of the CDR3: TGTGCCAGCAGTATCAGGGGGCGCGGGAATGAAAAACTGTTTTTT. Protein product: CASSIRGRGNEKLFF.

This chain uses TRBV9 with TRBJ1-1, with no clear D. Trimming removed 0 bases at V and 2 bases at J, with 5 bases between. CDR1 is SGDLS, CDR2 YYNGEE, per germline. The CDR3 is 13 amino acids. CDR3 DNA sequence: TGTGCCAGCAGCGTAGGGGCCAACACTGAAGCTTTCTTT. The encoded protein is CASSVGANTEAFF.

The chain combines TRBV10-3 with TRBJ1-6, with a possible D match to TRBD1 (6 bases). Trimming took off 2 bases at V and 7 bases at J, with 9 bases between the two ends. In germline, CDR1 is ENHRY, CDR2 SYGVKD. The CDR3 runs 14 residues. Written as DNA, the CDR3 is TGTGCCATCAGTGAGGTGGGGGCCAATTCACCCCTCCACTTT. Translating gives CAISEVGANSPLHF.

The J gene is TRBJ1-6, the V gene TRBV10-3; no clear D gene. This CDR3 has 15 residues. The V end was cut by 3 bases, the J end by 5 bases, with 11 bases between. CDR1 ENHRY and CDR2 SYGVKD come from the germline V gene. The DNA of the CDR3 is TGTGCCATCAGTGACGGGGTAAAGCATAATTCACCCCTCCACTTT. Its protein product is CAISDGVKHNSPLHF.